This TCR beta chain emerged from a study of CXCR3-negative and CXCR3-positive naive CD8 T cells. The CDR3 runs 16 residues. Looked up from germline, CDR1 is SGHRS and CDR2 is YFSETQ. The TRB libraries of cDNA were built by UMI-labeled 5' RACE. TCRdb re-called the 5' RACE reads, yielding one record per CDR3 amino acid sequence without DNA. The table gives some 130,000 distinct CDR3 sequences; the top ten clones make up 0.45% to 0.6% of it. The sample was naive CXCR3- CD8+ T cells from blood. The subset is: CD45RO-CCR7+CD27+CD95- naive CD8+ T cells lacking CXCR3 (TNR3-). This sequence originates from a human donor in good health. Some clones in this sample may be carry-over from other donors' samples. This chain links TRBV5-1 with TRBJ2-5; the TRBD2 assignment by TCRdb is unverifiable without DNA. CDR3 region: CASSHGPLAGGETQYF. Full variable domain (missing parts from reference TRBV5-1 and TRBJ2-5): KAGVTQTPRYLIKTRGQQVTLSCSPISGHRSVSWYQQTPGQGLQFLFEYFSETQRNKGNFPGRFSGRQFSNSRSEMNVSTLELGDSALYLCASSHGPLAGGETQYFGPGTRLLVL.